This T cell receptor beta chain stems from a study of cytomegalovirus exposure and HLA in healthy donors. Germline V lookup: CDR1 SQVTM, CDR2 ANQGSEA. This CDR3 region has 11 residues. Unmatched junction bases numbered 6, after V lost 6 bases and J lost 8 bases. The PCR ran on 60 Vbeta and 13 Jbeta primers. Original analysis: In a later analysis, some 80 million unique TCR beta chains included roughly 11 million shared by two or more donors. The data were produced by immunoSEQ multiplex PCR, yet TCRdb's version contains in-frame clones alone and is incomplete. D and trimming come from the DNA, and the V and J calls and clone size come from that table. The sample contains 150,000 to 200,000 clones, 82% of which appear only once.

The gene calls are TRBV29-1 and TRBJ1-1; 7 nucleotides line up with TRBD1. The sample was PBMCs. The source is a girl aged 10-17 years in good health and CMV-seropositive. The CDR3: CSVHRGWEAFF. Written as DNA, the CDR3 is TGCAGCGTACACAGGGGATGGGAAGCTTTCTTT.